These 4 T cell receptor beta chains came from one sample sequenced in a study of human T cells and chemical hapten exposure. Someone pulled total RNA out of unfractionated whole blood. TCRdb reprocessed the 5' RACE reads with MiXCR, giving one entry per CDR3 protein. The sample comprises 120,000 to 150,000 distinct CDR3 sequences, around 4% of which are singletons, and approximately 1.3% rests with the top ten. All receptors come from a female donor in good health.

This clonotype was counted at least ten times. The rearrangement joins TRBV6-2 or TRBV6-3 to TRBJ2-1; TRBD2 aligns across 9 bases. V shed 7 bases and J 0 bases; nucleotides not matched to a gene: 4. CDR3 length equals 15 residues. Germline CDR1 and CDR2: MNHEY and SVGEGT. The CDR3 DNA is TGTGCCAGCATCAGCGGGGGGAGCTCCTACAATGAGCAGTTCTTC. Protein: CASISGGSSYNEQFF.

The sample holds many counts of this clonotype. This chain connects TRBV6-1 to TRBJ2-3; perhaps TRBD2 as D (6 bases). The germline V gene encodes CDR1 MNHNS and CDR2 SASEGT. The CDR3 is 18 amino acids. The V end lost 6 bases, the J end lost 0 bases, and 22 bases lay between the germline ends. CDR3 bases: TGTGCCAGCAGGCCCCTGGCGGGATCATTCCCTAGCACAGATACGCAGTATTTT. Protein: CASRPLAGSFPSTDTQYF.

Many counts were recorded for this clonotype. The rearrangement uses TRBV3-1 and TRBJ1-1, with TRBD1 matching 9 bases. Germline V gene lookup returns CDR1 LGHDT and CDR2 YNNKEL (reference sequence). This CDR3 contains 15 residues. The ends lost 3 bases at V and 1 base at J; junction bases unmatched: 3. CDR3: CASSHWDRENTEAFF. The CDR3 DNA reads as TGTGCCAGCAGCCATTGGGACAGGGAGAACACTGAAGCTTTCTTT.

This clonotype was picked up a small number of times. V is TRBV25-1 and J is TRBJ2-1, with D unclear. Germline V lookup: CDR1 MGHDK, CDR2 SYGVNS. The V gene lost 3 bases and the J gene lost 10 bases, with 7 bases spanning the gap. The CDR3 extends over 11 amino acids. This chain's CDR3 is CASSESEEQFF. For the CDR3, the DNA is TGTGCCAGCAGTGAGAGCGAGGAGCAGTTCTTC.